A single sample is the source of the 30 T cell receptor beta chains below, sequenced in a study of technical replicates of blood from four donors. Assay used: immunoSEQ multiplex PCR; TCRdb lists only in-frame clones, some missing. The sample holds some 80,000 clones; about 96% are singletons and the top ten take 0.31%. Sample: T cells isolated from PBMCs. All receptors derive from a human donor in good health.

The gene calls are TRBV6-5 and TRBJ2-1, with 8 bases identical to TRBD2. The ends lost 5 bases at V and 4 bases at J; junction bases unmatched: 7. In germline, CDR1 is MNHEY, CDR2 SVGAGI. The CDR3 has 15 residues. CDR3 amino acids: CASSTPASGYNEQFF. The CDR3 region has the DNA TGTGCCAGCAGTACCCCGGCTAGCGGGTACAATGAGCAGTTCTTC.

The J gene is TRBJ1-1, the V gene TRBV7-3; the D is unclear. Germline lookup yields CDR1 SGHTA and CDR2 FQGTGA. V was trimmed by 2 bases and J by 4 bases, leaving 8 bases between them. The CDR3 is made up of 13 amino acids. The CDR3 DNA reads as TGTGCCAGCAGCTTATCCTACTCCACTGAAGCTTTCTTT. Translating gives CASSLSYSTEAFF.

The rearrangement links TRBV5-6 to TRBJ2-1, with TRBD2 matching over 10 bases. Losses at the gene ends were 3 bases for V and 14 bases for J; bases not matched to a gene: 8. Germline loops: CDR1 SGHDT, CDR2 YYEEEE. CDR3 length equals 13 residues. The CDR3 DNA reads TGTGCCAGCAGCTGGGAGCGGGAGGGAGAGAAGTTCTTC. Translation: CASSWEREGEKFF. The full variable domain, in which reference TRBV5-6 and TRBJ2-1 provide the parts outside the CDR3, is DAGVTQSPTHLIKTRGQQVTLRCSPKSGHDTVSWYQQALGQGPQFIFQYYEEEERQRGNFPDRFSGHQFPNYSSELNVNALLLGDSALYLCASSWEREGEKFFGPGTRLTVL.

This chain connects TRBV9 to TRBJ2-2; TRBD2 matches at 7 bases. The J segment lost 1 base and the V segment lost 1 base, leaving 1 base of the junction unmatched. Per the germline V gene, CDR1 is SGDLS and CDR2 is YYNGEE. This CDR3 has 15 residues. CDR3 DNA sequence: TGTGCCAGCAGCGTAAAGCGGGAGAACACCGGGGAGCTGTTTTTT. It yields the protein CASSVKRENTGELFF. Full variable domain (outside the CDR3, taken from reference TRBV9 and TRBJ2-2): DSGVTQTPKHLITATGQRVTLRCSPRSGDLSVYWYQQSLDQGLQFLIQYYNGEERAKGNILERFSAQQFPDLHSELNLSSLELGDSALYFCASSVKRENTGELFFGEGSRLTVL.

The chain joins TRBV28 to TRBJ1-2; TRBD1 aligns across 7 bases. The CDR3 has 13 amino acids. CDR1 is MDHEN, CDR2 SYDVKM, per germline. V shed 3 bases, J shed 6 bases, and the junction held 4 bases outside the gene matches. The CDR3 spells CASSLADRDGYTF. The CDR3 region has the DNA TGTGCCAGCAGTTTGGCAGACAGGGATGGCTACACCTTC.

This chain connects TRBV11-2 to TRBJ2-1; TRBD2 agrees at 9 bases. Germline V gene sequence: CDR1 SGHAT, CDR2 FQNNGV. The trim removed 1 base at V and 7 bases at J, leaving 5 bases unmatched. There are 15 residues in the CDR3. The CDR3, as DNA: TGTGCCAGCAGCTTAGGGGCGGGAGGGCTTAATGAGCAGTTCTTC. It yields the protein CASSLGAGGLNEQFF.

This chain links TRBV28 with TRBJ2-1; TRBD2 matches at 12 bases. Per the germline V gene, CDR1 is MDHEN and CDR2 is SYDVKM. Trimming removed 4 bases from V and 5 bases from J; junction bases left unmatched: 6. There are 16 residues in the CDR3. The CDR3 DNA is TGTGCCAGCAGTTCTAGACTAGCGGGAGCGAACAATGAGCAGTTCTTC. It codes for CASSSRLAGANNEQFF.

About this clone itself: The CDR3 carries no conserved terminal phenylalanine or tryptophan, so it likely arises from a read error. It is unclear where the CDR3 begins or ends on the DNA, so no DNA is shown, and the CDR3 is as TCRdb lists it. The chain recombines TRBV6-5 with TRBJ2-7; no DNA check was done on the table's D call, TRBD2. CDR1 is MNHEY and CDR2 is SVGAGI in the germline V gene. The CDR3 comprises 11 residues, both ends counted. CDR3 protein: CASSYSTSKAG.

The CDR3 nucleotides read TGTGCCAGCAGCGTGGGACTAGCGGTGACCTACGAGCAGTACTTC. Protein sequence: CASSVGLAVTYEQYF. The chain joins TRBV7-8 to TRBJ2-7, with TRBD2 identical over 11 bases. Germline V CDR1 and CDR2: SGHVS, FQNEAQ. CDR3 length equals 15 residues. The ends lost 5 bases at V and 2 bases at J; junction bases unmatched: 5.

The gene calls are TRBV7-9 and TRBJ1-1, with D possibly being TRBD1 (5 bases). From germline, CDR1 is SEHNR and CDR2 FQNEAQ (reference sequence). The CDR3 consists of 14 residues. Trimming took off 0 bases at V and 1 base at J, with 6 bases between the two ends. CDR3 protein: CASSLAGGNTEAFF. The DNA for the CDR3 is TGTGCCAGCAGCTTAGCGGGGGGGAACACTGAAGCTTTCTTT.

The gene calls are TRBV5-8 and TRBJ2-7; the D gene is possibly TRBD2 (6 bases). Trimming cost V 0 bases and J 2 bases, with 12 bases left between them. This CDR3 contains 15 residues. Germline V lookup: CDR1 SGHTS, CDR2 YDEGEE. Written as DNA, the CDR3 is TGTGCCAGCAGCTTGGGAAAGCGGGCAACCTACGAGCAGTACTTC. Encoded protein: CASSLGKRATYEQYF.

The chain uses TRBV6-1 and TRBJ2-2; no reliable D call. Germline V lookup: CDR1 MNHNS, CDR2 SASEGT. The CDR3 runs 15 residues. V was cut by 7 bases and J by 4 bases, with 16 bases left in between. The CDR3 DNA sequence: TGTGCCAGCAAGGTGGAAGCGCTAATCACCGGGGAGCTGTTTTTT. This translates into CASKVEALITGELFF.

The CDR3 nucleotides are TGTGCCAGTAACCCGGGGATCTATGGCTACACCTTC. Translated, it gives CASNPGIYGYTF. The V gene is TRBV6-1, the J gene TRBJ1-2; D gene unclear. The germline gives CDR1 MNHNS, CDR2 SASEGT. V lost 9 bases to trimming and J lost 4 bases, with 12 bases between them. CDR3 length: 12 amino acids.

The rearrangement uses TRBV7-3 and TRBJ2-5, with D possibly matching TRBD1 (6 bases). Trimming removed 5 bases from V and 5 bases from J, with 9 bases in between. Per the germline V gene, CDR1 is SGHTA and CDR2 is FQGTGA. The CDR3 has 12 amino acids. CDR3 DNA: TGTGCCAGCAGCCAGGGGTCGGAGACCCAGTACTTC. This gives the protein CASSQGSETQYF.

The chain is built from TRBV4-1 and TRBJ2-1; TRBD2 aligns across 10 bases. This CDR3 has 15 amino acids. CDR1 is MGHRA, CDR2 YSYEKL, per germline. With V trimmed by 6 bases and J by 2 bases, 4 bases remained unmatched. The CDR3 here is CASSFGLAAYNEQFF. The DNA for the CDR3 is TGCGCCAGCAGTTTCGGACTAGCGGCCTACAATGAGCAGTTCTTC.

Written as DNA, the CDR3 is TGTGCCATCAGTGAGTCAAGGGGGATGTCAACAGATACGCAGTATTTT. This gives the protein CAISESRGMSTDTQYF. J is TRBJ2-3 and V is TRBV10-3; weak D call: TRBD1 (6 bases). Germline CDR1 ENHRY, CDR2 SYGVKD. V was cut by 0 bases and J by 3 bases, with 13 bases left in between. The CDR3 contains 16 residues.

The chain combines TRBV4-1 with TRBJ2-1; 8 bases map to TRBD2. Germline-derived CDR1 and CDR2 are MGHRA and YSYEKL. This CDR3 comprises 14 residues. After removal of 10 bases from V and 5 bases from J, the junction contained 10 bases not matched to a gene. The CDR3 DNA sequence: TGCGCCACAGGGAGGTGGCGGGAGGACAATGAGCAGTTCTTC. Translated, it gives CATGRWREDNEQFF.

The chain combines TRBV19 with TRBJ1-1; the D is unclear. Trimming cost V 3 bases and J 3 bases, with 8 bases left between them. The CDR3 has 13 residues. Germline V gene lookup returns CDR1 LNHDA and CDR2 SQIVND (reference sequence). CDR3 protein: CASSMGQHTEAFF. DNA of the CDR3: TGTGCCAGTAGTATGGGCCAACACACTGAAGCTTTCTTT.

The J gene is TRBJ2-5, the V gene TRBV6-5, with D hard to call. The V gene lost 3 bases and the J gene lost 4 bases, with 15 bases spanning the gap. The CDR3 is made up of 15 amino acids. Germline V lookup: CDR1 MNHEY, CDR2 SVGAGI. CDR3 region: CASSYSTNYGETQYF. CDR3 sequence (DNA): TGTGCCAGCAGTTATAGTACTAATTATGGAGAGACCCAGTACTTC.

This chain connects TRBV10-3 to TRBJ1-4, with 7 nucleotides matching TRBD1. In germline, CDR1 is ENHRY, CDR2 SYGVKD. The trim removed 6 bases at V and 5 bases at J, leaving 3 bases unmatched. The CDR3 is made up of 13 amino acids. CDR3 loop: CAISEGQNEKLFF. The CDR3 DNA reads TGTGCCATCAGCGAGGGACAGAATGAAAAACTGTTTTTT.

The rearrangement uses TRBV13 and TRBJ1-1; possible D gene TRBD1, 6 bases. The CDR3 is made up of 14 amino acids. V was pared by 5 bases and J by 2 bases, with 12 bases between. Germline V CDR1 and CDR2: PRHDT, FYEKMQ (reference sequence). CDR3 protein: CASSLPGHNTEAFF. In nucleotides, the CDR3 is TGTGCCAGCAGCCTGCCGGGACACAACACTGAAGCTTTCTTT.

The chain links TRBV19 to TRBJ2-2; no firm D call. The CDR3 has 15 residues. V dropped 7 bases and J dropped 3 bases, with 15 bases sitting between them. Germline V gene sequence: CDR1 LNHDA, CDR2 SQIVND (reference sequence). CDR3: CASKNSLWDTGELFF. DNA of the CDR3: TGTGCCAGTAAGAACAGCTTATGGGACACCGGGGAGCTGTTTTTT.

This clone was detected only a few times. V and J are TRBV7-3 and TRBJ1-2, with 7 bases fitting TRBD1. This CDR3 is built from 12 residues. Germline CDR1 reads SGHTA; CDR2 reads FQGTGA. J was trimmed by 7 bases and V by 6 bases; bases with no gene match: 5. DNA of the CDR3: TGTGCCAGCAGGGCTGACAGGGTTGGCTACACCTTC. Its translation: CASRADRVGYTF.

In DNA, the CDR3 is TGTGCCAGTAGGGGGCCAGTCAGCTATGGCTACACCTTC. Its translation: CASRGPVSYGYTF. V is TRBV19 and J is TRBJ1-2; possibly TRBD1 for D (5 bases). In germline, CDR1 is LNHDA, CDR2 SQIVND (reference sequence). Trimming removed 6 bases at V and 4 bases at J, with 12 bases between. The CDR3 sequence is 13 residues long.

This clone was detected once. CDR3 nucleotide sequence: TGTGCCAGCAGCTTAATCGCGGGAGTAAATACCGGGGAGCTGTTTTTT. Protein product: CASSLIAGVNTGELFF. The genes are TRBV7-2 and TRBJ2-2; 7 bases align to TRBD2. V dropped 2 bases and J dropped 5; count of bases not matched to a gene: 8. The CDR3 spans 16 residues. CDR1 SGHTA and CDR2 FQGNSA come from the germline V gene.

CDR3 in amino acids: CASSLDTGTGISQPQHF. The CDR3 DNA is TGTGCCAGCAGCTTGGATACCGGGACAGGGATAAGTCAGCCCCAGCATTTT. The chain couples TRBV5-6 to TRBJ1-5; 9 bases line up with TRBD1. CDR1 is SGHDT and CDR2 is YYEEEE in the germline V gene. V shed 0 bases, J shed 6 bases, and the junction held 10 bases outside the gene matches. CDR3 length: 17 amino acids.

This chain joins TRBV27 and TRBJ2-3, with D hard to call. Germline V lookup: CDR1 MNHEY, CDR2 SMNVEV (reference sequence). Trimming left V 8 bases short and J 9 bases short, with 24 bases between. The CDR3 loop spans 15 amino acids. The CDR3 spells CASADLTRDRRTQYF. The CDR3 DNA reads as TGTGCCAGCGCCGACCTAACCAGAGACCGCAGGACGCAGTATTTT.

V and J are TRBV15 and TRBJ2-7; 8 positions match TRBD1. The CDR3 length is 14 residues. Germline CDR1 reads LNHNV; CDR2 reads YYDKDF (reference sequence). J gave up 5 bases and V 1 base, and 4 bases lay outside the gene matches. The CDR3 coding sequence is TGTGCCACCAGCAGAGGACAGGGGTTCGACGAGCAGTACTTC. This codes for CATSRGQGFDEQYF.

This clone was counted once. This rearrangement joins TRBV4-2 to TRBJ2-5, with TRBD2 identical over 8 bases. CDR1 LGHNA and CDR2 YNFKEQ come from the germline V gene. V lost 1 base and J lost 3; bases outside the gene matches: 4. The CDR3 is 15 residues long. The CDR3 loop is CASSQVQLAEETQYF. CDR3 nucleotides: TGTGCCAGCAGCCAAGTACAACTAGCGGAAGAGACCCAGTACTTC.

The V gene is TRBV19, the J gene TRBJ1-1; 7 bases align to TRBD1. The trim removed 6 bases at V and 5 bases at J, leaving 12 bases unmatched. CDR3 length: 15 amino acids. In germline, CDR1 is LNHDA, CDR2 SQIVND (reference sequence). The CDR3 DNA reads TGTGCCAGTAGCATTAACAGGGGAGCGCGGACTGAAGCTTTCTTT. Translated: CASSINRGARTEAFF.